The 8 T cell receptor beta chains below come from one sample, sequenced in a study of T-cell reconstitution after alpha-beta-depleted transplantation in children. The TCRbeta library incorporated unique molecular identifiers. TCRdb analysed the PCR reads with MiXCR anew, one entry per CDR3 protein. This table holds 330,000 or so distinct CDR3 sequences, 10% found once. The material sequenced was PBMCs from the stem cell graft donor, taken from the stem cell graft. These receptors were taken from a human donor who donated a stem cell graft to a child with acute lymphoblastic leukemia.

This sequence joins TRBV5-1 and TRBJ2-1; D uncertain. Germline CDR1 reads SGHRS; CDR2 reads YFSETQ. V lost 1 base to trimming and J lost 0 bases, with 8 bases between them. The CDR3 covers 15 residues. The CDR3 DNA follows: TGCGCCAGCAGCTTGCTCCGTAGCTCCTACAATGAGCAGTTCTTC. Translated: CASSLLRSSYNEQFF.

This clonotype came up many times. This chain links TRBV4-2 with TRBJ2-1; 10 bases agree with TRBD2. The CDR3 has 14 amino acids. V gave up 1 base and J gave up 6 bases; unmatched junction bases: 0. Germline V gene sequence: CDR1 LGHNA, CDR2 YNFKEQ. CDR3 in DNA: TGTGCCAGCAGCCAAGGACTAGCGGGCAATGAGCAGTTCTTC. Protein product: CASSQGLAGNEQFF.

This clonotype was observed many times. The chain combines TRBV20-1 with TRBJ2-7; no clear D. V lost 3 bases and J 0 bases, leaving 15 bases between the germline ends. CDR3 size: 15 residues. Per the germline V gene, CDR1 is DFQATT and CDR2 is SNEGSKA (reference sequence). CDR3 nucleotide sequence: TGCAGTGCTAGGGGCAGGCCGCTACCCTCCTACGAGCAGTACTTC. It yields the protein CSARGRPLPSYEQYF.

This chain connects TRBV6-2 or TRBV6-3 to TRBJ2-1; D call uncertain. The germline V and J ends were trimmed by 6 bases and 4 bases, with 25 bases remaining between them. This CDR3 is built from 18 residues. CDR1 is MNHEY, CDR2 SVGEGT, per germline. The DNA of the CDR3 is TGTGCCAGCAGGTCGCTGGCTTTCTGGGGTATCCCATACAATGAGCAGTTCTTC. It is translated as CASRSLAFWGIPYNEQFF.

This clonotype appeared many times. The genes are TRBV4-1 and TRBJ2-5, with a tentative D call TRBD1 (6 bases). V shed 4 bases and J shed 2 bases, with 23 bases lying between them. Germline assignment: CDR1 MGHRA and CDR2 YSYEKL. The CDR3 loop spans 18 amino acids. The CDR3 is CASSRGLQGSEEQETQYF. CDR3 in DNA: TGCGCCAGCAGCCGGGGTCTACAGGGATCCGAGGAGCAAGAGACCCAGTACTTC.

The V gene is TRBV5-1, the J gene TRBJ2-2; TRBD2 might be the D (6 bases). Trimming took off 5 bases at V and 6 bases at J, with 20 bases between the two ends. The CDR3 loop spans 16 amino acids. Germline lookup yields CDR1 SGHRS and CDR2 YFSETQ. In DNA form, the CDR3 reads TGCGCCAGCAGAGTCGGGACTTCAGGACGGGCCGGGGAGCTGTTTTTT. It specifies CASRVGTSGRAGELFF.

This chain's CDR3 is CASSYRRADNEQFF. The CDR3 DNA is TGTGCCAGCAGTTATCGGCGGGCGGACAATGAGCAGTTCTTC. The rearrangement joins TRBV6-5 to TRBJ2-1, with a weak D call TRBD2 (5 bases). The CDR3 is made up of 14 amino acids. V dropped 3 bases and J dropped 5 bases, with 11 bases sitting between them. Germline assignment: CDR1 MNHEY and CDR2 SVGAGI.

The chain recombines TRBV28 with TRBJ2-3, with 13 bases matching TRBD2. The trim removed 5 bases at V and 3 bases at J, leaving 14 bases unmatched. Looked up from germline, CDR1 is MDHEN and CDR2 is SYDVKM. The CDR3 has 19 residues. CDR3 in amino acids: CASSPRTSGRMIRTDTQYF. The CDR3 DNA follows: TGTGCCAGCAGTCCCCGGACTAGCGGGAGAATGATAAGGACAGATACGCAGTATTTT.